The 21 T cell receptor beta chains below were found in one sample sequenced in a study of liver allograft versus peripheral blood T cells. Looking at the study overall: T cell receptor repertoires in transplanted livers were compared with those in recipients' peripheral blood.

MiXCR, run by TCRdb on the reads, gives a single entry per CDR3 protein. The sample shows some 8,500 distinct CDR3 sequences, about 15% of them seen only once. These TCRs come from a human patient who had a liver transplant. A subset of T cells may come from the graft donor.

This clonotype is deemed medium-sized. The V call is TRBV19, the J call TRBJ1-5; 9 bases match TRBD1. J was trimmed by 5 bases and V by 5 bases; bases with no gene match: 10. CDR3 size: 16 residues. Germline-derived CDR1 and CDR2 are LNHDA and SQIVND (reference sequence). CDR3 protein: CASSFRGTGFDQPQHF. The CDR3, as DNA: TGTGCCAGTAGTTTCCGCGGGACAGGGTTCGATCAGCCCCAGCATTTT.

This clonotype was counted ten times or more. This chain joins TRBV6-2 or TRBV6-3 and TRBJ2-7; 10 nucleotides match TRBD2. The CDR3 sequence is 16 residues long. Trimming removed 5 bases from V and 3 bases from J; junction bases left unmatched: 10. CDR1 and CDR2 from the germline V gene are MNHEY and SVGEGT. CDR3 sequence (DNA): TGTGCCAGCAGTCCTTTAGCGGGAGGTCCCAACTACGAGCAGTACTTC. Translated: CASSPLAGGPNYEQYF.

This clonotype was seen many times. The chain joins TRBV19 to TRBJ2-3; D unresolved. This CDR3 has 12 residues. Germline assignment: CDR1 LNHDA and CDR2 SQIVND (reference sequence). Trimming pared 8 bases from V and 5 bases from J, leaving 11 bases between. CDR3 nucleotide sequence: TGTGCCAGTGCCCCGCTAGGAGATACGCAGTATTTT. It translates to CASAPLGDTQYF.

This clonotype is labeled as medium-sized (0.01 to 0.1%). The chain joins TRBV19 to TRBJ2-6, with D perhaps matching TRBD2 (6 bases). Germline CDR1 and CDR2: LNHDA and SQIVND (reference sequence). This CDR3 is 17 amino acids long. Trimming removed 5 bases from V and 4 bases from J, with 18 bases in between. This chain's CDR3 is CASSPRRVWGGANVLTF. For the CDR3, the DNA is TGTGCCAGTAGTCCGCGGAGGGTCTGGGGGGGGGCCAACGTCCTGACTTTC.

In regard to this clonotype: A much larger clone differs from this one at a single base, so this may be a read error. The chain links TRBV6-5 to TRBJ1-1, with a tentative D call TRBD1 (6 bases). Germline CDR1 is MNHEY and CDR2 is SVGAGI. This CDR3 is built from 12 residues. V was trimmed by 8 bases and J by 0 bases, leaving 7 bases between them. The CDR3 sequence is CASRTVNTEAFF. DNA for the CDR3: TGTGCCAGCCGGACAGTGAACACTGAAGCTTTCTTT.

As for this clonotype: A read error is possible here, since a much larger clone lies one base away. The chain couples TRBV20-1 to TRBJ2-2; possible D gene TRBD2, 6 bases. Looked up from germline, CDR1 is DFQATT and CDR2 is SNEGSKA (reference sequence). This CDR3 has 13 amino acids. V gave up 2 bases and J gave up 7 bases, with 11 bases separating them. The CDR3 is CSARLGGNGELFF. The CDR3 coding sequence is TGCAGTGCTAGACTTGGGGGGAACGGGGAGCTGTTTTTT.

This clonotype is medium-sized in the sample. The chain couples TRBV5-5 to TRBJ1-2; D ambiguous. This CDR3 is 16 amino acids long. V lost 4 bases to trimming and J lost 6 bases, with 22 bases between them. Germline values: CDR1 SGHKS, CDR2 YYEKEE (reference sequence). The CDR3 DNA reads TGTGCCAGCAGCCAAATATCCCCCGCAGGCTTACATGGCTACACCTTC. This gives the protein CASSQISPAGLHGYTF.

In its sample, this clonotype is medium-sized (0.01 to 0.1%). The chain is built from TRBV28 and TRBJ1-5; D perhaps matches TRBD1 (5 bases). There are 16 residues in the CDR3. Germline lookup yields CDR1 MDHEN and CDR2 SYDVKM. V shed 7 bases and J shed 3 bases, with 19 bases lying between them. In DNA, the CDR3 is TGTGCCAGCACCCAACCAGGGACGGGGGTCAATCAGCCCCAGCATTTT. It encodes CASTQPGTGVNQPQHF.

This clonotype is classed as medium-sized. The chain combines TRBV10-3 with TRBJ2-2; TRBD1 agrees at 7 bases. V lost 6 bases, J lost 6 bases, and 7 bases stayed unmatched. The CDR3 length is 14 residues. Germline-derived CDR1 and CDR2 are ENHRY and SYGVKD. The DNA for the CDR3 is TGTGCCATCAGAAAGGGGGCAGGGGCCGGGGAGCTGTTTTTT. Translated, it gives CAIRKGAGAGELFF.

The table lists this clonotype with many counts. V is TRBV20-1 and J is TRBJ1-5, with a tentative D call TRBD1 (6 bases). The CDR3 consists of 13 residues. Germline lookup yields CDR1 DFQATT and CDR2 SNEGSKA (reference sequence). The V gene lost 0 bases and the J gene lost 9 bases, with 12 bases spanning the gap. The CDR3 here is CSARDRGQGPQHF. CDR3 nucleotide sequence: TGCAGTGCTAGAGACAGGGGCCAAGGGCCCCAGCATTTT.

In DNA form, the CDR3 reads TGCAGTGCTAGTATGGCAGCTACCTACAATGAGCAGTTCTTC. Translated, it gives CSASMAATYNEQFF. The J gene is TRBJ2-1, the V gene TRBV20-1; no clear D. The CDR3 contains 14 residues. Trimming took 3 bases from V and 2 from J, leaving 11 bases between them. The germline V gene has CDR1 DFQATT and CDR2 SNEGSKA (reference sequence).

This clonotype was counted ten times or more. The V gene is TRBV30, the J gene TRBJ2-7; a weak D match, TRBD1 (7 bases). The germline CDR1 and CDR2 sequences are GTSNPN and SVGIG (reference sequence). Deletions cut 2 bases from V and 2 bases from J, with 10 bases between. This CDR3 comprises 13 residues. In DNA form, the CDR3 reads TGTGCCTGGAGTCGGGGGACAGCCTACGAGCAGTACTTC. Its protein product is CAWSRGTAYEQYF.

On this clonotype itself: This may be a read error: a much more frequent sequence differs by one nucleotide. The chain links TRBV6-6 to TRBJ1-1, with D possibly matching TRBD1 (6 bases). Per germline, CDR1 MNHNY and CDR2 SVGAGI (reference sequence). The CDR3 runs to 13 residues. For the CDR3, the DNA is TGTGTCATCCTACCCAAGGGGGACACTGAAGCTTTCTTT. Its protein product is CVILPKGDTEAFF.

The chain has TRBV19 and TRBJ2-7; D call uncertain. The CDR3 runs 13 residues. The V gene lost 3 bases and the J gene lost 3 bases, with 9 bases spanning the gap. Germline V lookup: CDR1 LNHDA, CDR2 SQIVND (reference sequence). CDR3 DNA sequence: TGTGCCAGTAGTATGACACTGATCTACGAGCAGTACTTC. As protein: CASSMTLIYEQYF.

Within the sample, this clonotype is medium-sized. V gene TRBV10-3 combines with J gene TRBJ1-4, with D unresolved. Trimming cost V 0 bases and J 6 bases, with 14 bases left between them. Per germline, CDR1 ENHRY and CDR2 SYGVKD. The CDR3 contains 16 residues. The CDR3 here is CAISESGGVTDEKLFF. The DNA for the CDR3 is TGTGCCATCAGTGAGTCGGGCGGGGTTACGGATGAAAAACTGTTTTTT.

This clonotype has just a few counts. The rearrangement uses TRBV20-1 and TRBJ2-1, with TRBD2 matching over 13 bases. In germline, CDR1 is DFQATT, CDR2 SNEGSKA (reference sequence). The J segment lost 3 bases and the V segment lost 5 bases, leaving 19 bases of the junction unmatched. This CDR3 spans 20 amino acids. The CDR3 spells CSAHQAGTSGTNLFYNEQFF. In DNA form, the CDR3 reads TGCAGTGCTCACCAAGCCGGGACTAGCGGGACCAACCTATTCTACAATGAGCAGTTCTTC.

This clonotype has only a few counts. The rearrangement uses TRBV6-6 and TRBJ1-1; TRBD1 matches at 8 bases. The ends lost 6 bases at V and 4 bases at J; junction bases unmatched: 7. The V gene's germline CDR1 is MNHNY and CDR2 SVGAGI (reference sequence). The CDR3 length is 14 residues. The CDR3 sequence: CASSLTGEFTEAFF. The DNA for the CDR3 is TGTGCCAGCAGCCTGACAGGGGAGTTCACTGAAGCTTTCTTT.

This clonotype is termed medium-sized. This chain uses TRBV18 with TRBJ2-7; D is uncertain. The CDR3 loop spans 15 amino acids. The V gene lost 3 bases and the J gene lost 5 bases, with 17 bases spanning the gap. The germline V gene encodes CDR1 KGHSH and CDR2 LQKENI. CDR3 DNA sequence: TGTGCCAGCTCACCCGATAGCTTTCGGATCGACGAGCAGTACTTC. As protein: CASSPDSFRIDEQYF.

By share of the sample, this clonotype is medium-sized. For the CDR3, the DNA is TGTGCCAGTAGTATAGGGGGACAGAGAGTATACGAGCAGTACTTC. Its translation is CASSIGGQRVYEQYF. The rearrangement links TRBV19 to TRBJ2-7, with 7 bases fitting TRBD1. The V gene end was trimmed by 1 base and the J gene end by 4 bases; junction bases not matched to a gene: 7. The germline V gene has CDR1 LNHDA and CDR2 SQIVND (reference sequence). The CDR3 is 15 residues long.

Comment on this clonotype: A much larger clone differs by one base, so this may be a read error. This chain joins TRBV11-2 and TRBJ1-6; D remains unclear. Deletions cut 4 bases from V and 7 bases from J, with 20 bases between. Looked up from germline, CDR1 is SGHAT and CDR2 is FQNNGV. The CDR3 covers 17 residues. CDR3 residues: CASSSGHQISGNSPLHF. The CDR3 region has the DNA TGTGCCAGCAGCTCCGGCCACCAAATATCGGGCAATTCACCCCTCCACTTT.

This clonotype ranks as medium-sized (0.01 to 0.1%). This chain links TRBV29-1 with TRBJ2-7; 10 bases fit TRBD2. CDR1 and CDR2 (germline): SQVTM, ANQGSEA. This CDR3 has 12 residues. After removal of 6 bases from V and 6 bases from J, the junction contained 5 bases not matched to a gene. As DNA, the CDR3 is TGCAGCGTCAGCGGGAGGGCAATCGAGCAGTACTTC. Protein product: CSVSGRAIEQYF.